The 7 T cell receptor beta chains given below trace back to one sample, sequenced in a study of CD8+CD57+ T cells in acquired aplastic anemia. Selection for sequencing was limited to patients who had shown CD8+CD57+ cell expansion by flow cytometry. Template material for TCR beta VDJ and CDR3 profiling consisted of genomic DNA. TCRdb re-derived calls from the reads in MiXCR, one entry per CDR3 protein. The sample records around 500,000 distinct CDR3 sequences, over 25% being singletons. The sample comprised sorted CD4+, CD8+, or CD8+CD57+ T cells (not recorded which) from PBMCs. The receptors were gathered from a human donor with aplastic anemia.

This clonotype occurred a few times. The rearrangement uses TRBV19 and TRBJ1-1; TRBD1 is a possible D gene (5 bases). The germline V gene has CDR1 LNHDA and CDR2 SQIVND (reference sequence). This CDR3 is built from 14 residues. Trimming cost V 3 bases and J 1 base, with 9 bases left between them. The CDR3 loop is CASSIEGQNTEAFF. CDR3 coding DNA: TGTGCCAGTAGTATTGAGGGGCAGAACACTGAAGCTTTCTTT.

The V call is TRBV6-1, the J call TRBJ2-1, with TRBD2 matching 9 bases. The V gene end was trimmed by 4 bases and the J gene end by 5 bases; junction bases not matched to a gene: 9. The CDR3 length is 16 residues. The germline V gene has CDR1 MNHNS and CDR2 SASEGT. CDR3 nucleotides: TGTGCCAGCAGTGGGAGGAGCGGGGGGACAAACAATGAGCAGTTCTTC. Translated, it gives CASSGRSGGTNNEQFF.

This chain links TRBV7-2 with TRBJ1-2; 7 positions match TRBD1. The CDR3 totals 13 residues. CDR1 and CDR2 (germline): SGHTA, FQGNSA. V lost 3 bases to trimming and J lost 5 bases; unmatched junction nucleotides: 3. The CDR3 DNA reads TGTGCCAGCAGCTTCCAGACAGGGTATGGCTACACCTTC. Amino acid sequence: CASSFQTGYGYTF.

The sample holds a few counts of this clonotype. Possible read error: a much larger clone is one base away. Because it lacks the conserved phenylalanine or tryptophan at the end, this CDR3 is likely a read error. V and J are TRBV2 and TRBJ1-2; the match to TRBD1 covers 7 bases. Germline V lookup: CDR1 SNHLY, CDR2 FYNNEI. The length of the CDR3 is 10 residues. V dropped 6 bases and J dropped 10; count of bases not matched to a gene: 2. The CDR3 nucleotides read TGTGCCAGCAGGGGACAGTCCTACACCCTC. Translated: CASRGQSYTL.

Many counts were recorded for this clonotype. The CDR3 DNA reads as TGTGCCAGCAGCGTGGGACAGCTAATGAACACTGAAGCTTTCTTT. Translation gives CASSVGQLMNTEAFF. V gene TRBV7-2 combines with J gene TRBJ1-1; 7 nucleotides agree with TRBD1. CDR1 is SGHTA and CDR2 is FQGNSA in the germline V gene. The CDR3 has 15 amino acids. J was trimmed by 0 bases and V by 5 bases; bases with no gene match: 6.

This chain joins TRBV12-3 or TRBV12-4 and TRBJ1-5; D not resolved. Deletions cut 6 bases from V and 8 bases from J, with 17 bases between. This CDR3 has 14 amino acids. This chain's CDR3 is CASRDTVGSKPQHF. The CDR3, as DNA: TGTGCCAGCAGAGATACAGTGGGGAGTAAGCCCCAGCATTTT.

The chain links TRBV5-1 to TRBJ2-4, with 13 bases that match TRBD2. V lost 4 bases, J lost 6 bases, and 4 bases stayed unmatched. The CDR3 has 15 residues. CDR1 and CDR2 from the germline V gene are SGHRS and YFSETQ. This CDR3 is CASSETSGGPNIQYF. DNA of the CDR3: TGCGCCAGCAGCGAGACTAGCGGGGGGCCAAACATTCAGTACTTC.